This TCR beta chain was identified during a study of blood T cells in healthy people across ages. Through a sample-barcoded 5' primer and a J-beta primer mix, a second PCR was run for about 6 to 11 cycles. Each CDR3 protein is one row after TCRdb ran MiXCR on the 5' RACE reads. The data hold 700,000 to 950,000 distinct CDR3 sequences, with roughly 64% observed a single time. This receptor was obtained from a man aged 25 to 40 in good health. Sequenced sample: blood.

DNA for the CDR3: TGTGCCAGCAGTAGGACTAGCGGGAGCCGCCAAGAGACCCAGTACTTC. This sequence encodes CASSRTSGSRQETQYF. This chain uses TRBV2 with TRBJ2-4; 13 bases are a match to TRBD2. Matching the DNA end better, TRBJ2-5 makes the J call doubtful. Germline CDR1 and CDR2: SNHLY and FYNNEI. This CDR3 comprises 16 residues.